This T cell receptor beta chain was documented in a study of CD8 T cells in ankylosing spondylitis. As for this clonotype: Its target is not known.

Study findings and constraints: Enrichment of disease-linked clones was reportedly significant in matched ankylosing spondylitis synovial fluid. In ankylosing spondylitis blood, a motif of eight highly homologous TCR beta variants appeared characteristic.

TCRdb re-called the 5' RACE reads with MiXCR, one entry per CDR3 protein. The table has about 340,000 distinct CDR3 sequences, 14% to 15% seen once. Between the trimmed V and J ends, which lost 3 bases and 7 bases, there was a span of 17 bases. The CDR3 runs to 14 residues. Germline V gene lookup returns CDR1 SGDLS and CDR2 YYNGEE. This TCR derives from a male donor with ankylosing spondylitis or in good health (not recorded which). V usage is TRBV9 and J usage is TRBJ2-7, with TRBD2 as a possible D gene (5 bases). Sequencing input: blood, either unsorted or a sorted T cell fraction (not recorded which). The CDR3 nucleotides are TGTGCCAGCAGCGCCGGACCCCTGGGCGGGGAGCAGTACTTC. It codes for CASSAGPLGGEQYF.